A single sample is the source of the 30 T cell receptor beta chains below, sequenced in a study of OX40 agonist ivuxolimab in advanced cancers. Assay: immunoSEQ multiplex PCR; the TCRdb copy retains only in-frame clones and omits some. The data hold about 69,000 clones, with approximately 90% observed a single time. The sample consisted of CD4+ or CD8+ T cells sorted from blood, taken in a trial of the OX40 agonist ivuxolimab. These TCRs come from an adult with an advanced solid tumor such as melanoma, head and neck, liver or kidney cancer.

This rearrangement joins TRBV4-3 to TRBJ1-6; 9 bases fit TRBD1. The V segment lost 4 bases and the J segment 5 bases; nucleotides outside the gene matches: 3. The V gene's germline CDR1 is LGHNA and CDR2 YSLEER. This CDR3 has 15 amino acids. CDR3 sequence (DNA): TGCGCCAGCAGCCGGGACAGGGCAAATAATTCACCCCTCCACTTT. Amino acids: CASSRDRANNSPLHF.

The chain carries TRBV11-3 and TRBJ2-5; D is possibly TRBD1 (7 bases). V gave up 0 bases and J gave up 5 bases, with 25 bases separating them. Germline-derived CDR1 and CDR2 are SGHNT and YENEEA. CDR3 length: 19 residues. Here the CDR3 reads CASSLEGGTGERLRETQYF. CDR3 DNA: TGTGCCAGCAGCTTAGAGGGGGGAACAGGGGAAAGACTAAGGGAGACCCAGTACTTC.

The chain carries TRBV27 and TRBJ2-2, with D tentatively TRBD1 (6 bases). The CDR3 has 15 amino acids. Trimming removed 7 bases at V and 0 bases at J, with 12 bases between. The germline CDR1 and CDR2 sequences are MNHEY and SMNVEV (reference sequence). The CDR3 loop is CASTAPGANTGELFF. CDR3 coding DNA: TGTGCCAGCACCGCACCAGGGGCGAACACCGGGGAGCTGTTTTTT.

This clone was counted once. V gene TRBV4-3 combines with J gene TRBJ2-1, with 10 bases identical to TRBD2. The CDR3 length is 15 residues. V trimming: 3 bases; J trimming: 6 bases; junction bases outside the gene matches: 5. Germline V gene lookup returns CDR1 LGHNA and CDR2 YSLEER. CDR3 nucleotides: TGCGCCAGCAGCCACTCTAGCGGGAGAGGCAATGAGCAGTTCTTC. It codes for CASSHSSGRGNEQFF.

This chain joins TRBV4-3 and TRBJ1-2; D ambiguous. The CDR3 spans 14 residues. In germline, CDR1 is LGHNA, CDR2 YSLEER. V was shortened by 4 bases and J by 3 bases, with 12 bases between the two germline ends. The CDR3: CASSPGRADYGYTF. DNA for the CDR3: TGCGCCAGCAGCCCCGGGAGGGCTGACTATGGCTACACCTTC.

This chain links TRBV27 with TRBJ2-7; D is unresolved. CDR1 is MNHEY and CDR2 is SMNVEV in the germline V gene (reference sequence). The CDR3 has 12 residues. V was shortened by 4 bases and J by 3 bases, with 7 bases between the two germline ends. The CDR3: CASSSYDYEQYF. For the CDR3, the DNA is TGTGCCAGCAGTTCCTACGACTACGAGCAGTACTTC.

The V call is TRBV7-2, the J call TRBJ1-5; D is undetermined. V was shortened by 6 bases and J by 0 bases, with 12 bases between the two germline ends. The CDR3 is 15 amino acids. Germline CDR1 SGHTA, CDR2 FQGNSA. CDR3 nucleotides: TGTGCCAGCAGTCAAACAGTTTATAGCAATCAGCCCCAGCATTTT. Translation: CASSQTVYSNQPQHF.

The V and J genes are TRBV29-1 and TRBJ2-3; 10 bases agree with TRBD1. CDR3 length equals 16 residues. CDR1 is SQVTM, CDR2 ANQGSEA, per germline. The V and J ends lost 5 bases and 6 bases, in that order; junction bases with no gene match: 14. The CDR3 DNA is TGCAGCGTTCCGGGGGGTGACAGGGGGCGCGGGGATACGCAGTATTTT. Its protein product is CSVPGGDRGRGDTQYF.

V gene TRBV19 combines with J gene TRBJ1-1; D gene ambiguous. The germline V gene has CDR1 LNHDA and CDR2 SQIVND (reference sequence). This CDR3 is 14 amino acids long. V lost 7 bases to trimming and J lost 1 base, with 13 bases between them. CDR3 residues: CASTPYGGNTEAFF. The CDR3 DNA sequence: TGTGCCAGTACACCGTACGGAGGGAACACTGAAGCTTTCTTT.

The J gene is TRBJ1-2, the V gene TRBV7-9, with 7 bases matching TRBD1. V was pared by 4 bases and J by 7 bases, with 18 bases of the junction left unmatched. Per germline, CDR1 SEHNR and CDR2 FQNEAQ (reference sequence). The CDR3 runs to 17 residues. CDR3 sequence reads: CASSSKRQGESPGGYTF. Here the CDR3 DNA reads TGTGCCAGCAGCTCAAAAAGACAGGGCGAAAGTCCAGGTGGCTACACCTTC.

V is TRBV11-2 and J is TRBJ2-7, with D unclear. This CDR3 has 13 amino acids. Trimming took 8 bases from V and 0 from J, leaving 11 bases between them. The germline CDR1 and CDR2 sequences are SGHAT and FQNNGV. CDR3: CASGAGSSYEQYF. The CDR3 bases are TGTGCCAGCGGCGCCGGCAGCTCCTACGAGCAGTACTTC.

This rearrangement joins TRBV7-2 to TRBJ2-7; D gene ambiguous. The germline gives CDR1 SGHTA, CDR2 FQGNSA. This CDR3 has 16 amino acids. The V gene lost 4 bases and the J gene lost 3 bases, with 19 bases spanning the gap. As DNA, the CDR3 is TGTGCCAGCAGCTCAACCCCGCTAGTCCACATCTACGAGCAGTACTTC. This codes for CASSSTPLVHIYEQYF.

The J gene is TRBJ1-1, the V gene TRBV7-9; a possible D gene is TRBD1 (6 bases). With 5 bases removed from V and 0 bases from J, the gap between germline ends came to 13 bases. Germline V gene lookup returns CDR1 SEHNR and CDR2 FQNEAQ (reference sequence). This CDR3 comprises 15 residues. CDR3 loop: CASSESTGMNTEAFF. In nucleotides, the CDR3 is TGTGCCAGCAGCGAATCGACAGGTATGAACACTGAAGCTTTCTTT. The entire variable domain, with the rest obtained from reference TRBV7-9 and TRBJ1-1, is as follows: DTGVSQNPRHKITKRGQNVTFRCDPISEHNRLYWYRQTLGQGPEFLTYFQNEAQLEKSRLLSDRFSAERPKGSFSTLEIQRTEQGDSAMYLCASSESTGMNTEAFFGQGTRLTVV.

The CDR3 protein is CASSLEYGQPQHF. The CDR3 DNA follows: TGTGCCAGCAGTTTAGAGTACGGTCAGCCCCAGCATTTT. This chain joins TRBV27 and TRBJ1-5, with D unresolved. This CDR3 contains 13 residues. CDR1 and CDR2 from the germline V gene are MNHEY and SMNVEV (reference sequence). V was shortened by 2 bases and J by 6 bases, with 8 bases between the two germline ends.

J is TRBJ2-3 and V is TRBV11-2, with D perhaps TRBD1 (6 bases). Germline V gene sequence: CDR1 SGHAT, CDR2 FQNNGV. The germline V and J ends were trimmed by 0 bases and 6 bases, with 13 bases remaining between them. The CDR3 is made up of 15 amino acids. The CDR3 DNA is TGTGCCAGCAGCTTAGAGGGGGCAGGAGACGATACGCAGTATTTT. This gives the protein CASSLEGAGDDTQYF.

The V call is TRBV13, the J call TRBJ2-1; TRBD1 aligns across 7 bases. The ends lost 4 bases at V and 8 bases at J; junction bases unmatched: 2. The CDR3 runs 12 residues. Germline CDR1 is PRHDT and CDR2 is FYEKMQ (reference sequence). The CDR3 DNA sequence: TGTGCCAGCAGCTCGCAGGGGGATGAGCAGTTCTTC. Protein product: CASSSQGDEQFF.

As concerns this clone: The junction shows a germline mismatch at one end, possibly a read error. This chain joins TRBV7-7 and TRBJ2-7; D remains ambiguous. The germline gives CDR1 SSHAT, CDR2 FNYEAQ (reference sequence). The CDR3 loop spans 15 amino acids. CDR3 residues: CASSLAGRQSYEQYF. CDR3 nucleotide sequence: TGTGCTAGCAGCTTAGCCGGCAGGCAGTCCTACGAGCAGTACTTC.

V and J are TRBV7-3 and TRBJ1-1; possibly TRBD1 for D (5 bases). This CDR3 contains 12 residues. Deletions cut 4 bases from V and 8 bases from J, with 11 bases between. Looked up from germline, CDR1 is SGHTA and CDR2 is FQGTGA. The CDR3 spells CASSSDGQEAFF. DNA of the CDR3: TGTGCCAGCAGCTCGGACGGACAAGAAGCTTTCTTT.

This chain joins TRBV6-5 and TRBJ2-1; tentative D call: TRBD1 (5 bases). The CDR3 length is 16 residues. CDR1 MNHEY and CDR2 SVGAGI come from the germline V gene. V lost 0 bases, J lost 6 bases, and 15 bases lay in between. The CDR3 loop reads CASSYSRPGPINEQFF. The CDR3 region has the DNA TGTGCCAGCAGTTACTCGAGGCCAGGGCCTATCAATGAGCAGTTCTTC.

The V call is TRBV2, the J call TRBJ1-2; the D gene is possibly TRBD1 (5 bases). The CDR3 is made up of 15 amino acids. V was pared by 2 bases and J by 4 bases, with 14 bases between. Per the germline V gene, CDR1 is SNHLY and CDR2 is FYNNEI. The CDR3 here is CASSEFVGGIYGYTF. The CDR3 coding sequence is TGTGCCAGCAGTGAATTTGTTGGGGGAATCTATGGCTACACCTTC.

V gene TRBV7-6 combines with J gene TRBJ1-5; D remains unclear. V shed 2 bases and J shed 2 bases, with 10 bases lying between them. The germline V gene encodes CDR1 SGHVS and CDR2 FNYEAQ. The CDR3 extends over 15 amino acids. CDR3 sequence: CASSLSGSGNQPQHF. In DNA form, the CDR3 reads TGTGCCAGCAGCTTATCGGGCAGCGGCAATCAGCCCCAGCATTTT.

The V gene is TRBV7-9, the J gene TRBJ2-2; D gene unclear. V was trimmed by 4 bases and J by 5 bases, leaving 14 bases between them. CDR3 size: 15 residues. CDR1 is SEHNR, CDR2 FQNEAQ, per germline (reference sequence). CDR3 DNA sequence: TGTGCCAGCAGCTCAGAACCGGCGCGAACCGGGGAGCTGTTTTTT. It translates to CASSSEPARTGELFF.

The CDR3: CASSIDMEGTGELFF. The DNA for the CDR3 is TGTGCCAGTAGTATAGATATGGAGGGCACCGGGGAGCTGTTTTTT. The chain joins TRBV19 to TRBJ2-2, with a possible D match to TRBD2 (6 bases). The ends were cut back, 0 bases at V and 4 bases at J, with 9 bases in the middle. The CDR3 has 15 amino acids. Looked up from germline, CDR1 is LNHDA and CDR2 is SQIVND (reference sequence).

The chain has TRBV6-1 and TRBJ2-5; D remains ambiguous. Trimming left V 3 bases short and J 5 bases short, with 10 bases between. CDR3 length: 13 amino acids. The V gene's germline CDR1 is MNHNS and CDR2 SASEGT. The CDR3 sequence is CASSDPGSETQYF. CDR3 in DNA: TGTGCCAGCAGTGACCCAGGCTCCGAGACCCAGTACTTC.

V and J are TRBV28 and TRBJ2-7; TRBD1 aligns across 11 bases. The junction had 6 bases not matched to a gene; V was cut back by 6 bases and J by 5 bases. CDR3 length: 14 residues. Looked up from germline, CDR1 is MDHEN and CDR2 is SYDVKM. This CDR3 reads CASSPGQGADEQYF. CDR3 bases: TGTGCCAGCAGCCCAGGACAGGGGGCGGACGAGCAGTACTTC.

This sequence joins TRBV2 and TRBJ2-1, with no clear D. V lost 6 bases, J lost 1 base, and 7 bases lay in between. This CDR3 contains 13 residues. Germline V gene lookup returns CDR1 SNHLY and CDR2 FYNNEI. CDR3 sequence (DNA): TGTGCCAGCAGGCCCAGGTCCTACAATGAGCAGTTCTTC. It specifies CASRPRSYNEQFF. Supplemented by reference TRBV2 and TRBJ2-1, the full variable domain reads EPEVTQTPSHQVTQMGQEVILRCVPISNHLYFYWYRQILGQKVEFLVSFYNNEISEKSEIFDDQFSVERPDGSNFTLKIRSTKLEDSAMYFCASRPRSYNEQFFGPGTRLTVL.

This CDR3 is CATSRGDSLGEQYF. The CDR3 DNA follows: TGTGCCACCAGCAGAGGCGACAGTCTAGGGGAGCAGTACTTC. This chain joins TRBV15 and TRBJ2-7, with D tentatively TRBD1 (5 bases). Trimming left V 1 base short and J 7 bases short, with 14 bases between. Germline V gene sequence: CDR1 LNHNV, CDR2 YYDKDF (reference sequence). CDR3 length equals 14 residues.

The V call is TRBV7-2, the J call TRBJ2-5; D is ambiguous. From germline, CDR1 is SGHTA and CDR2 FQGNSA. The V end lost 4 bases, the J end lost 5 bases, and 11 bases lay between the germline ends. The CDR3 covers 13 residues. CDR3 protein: CASSYTNWETQYF. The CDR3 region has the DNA TGTGCCAGCAGCTATACAAATTGGGAGACCCAGTACTTC.

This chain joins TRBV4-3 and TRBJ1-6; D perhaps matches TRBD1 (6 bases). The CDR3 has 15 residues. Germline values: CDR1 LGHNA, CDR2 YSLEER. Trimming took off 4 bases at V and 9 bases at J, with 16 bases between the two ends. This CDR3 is CASSPRTDLGSPLHF. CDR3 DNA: TGCGCCAGCAGCCCCCGGACAGACTTGGGTTCACCCCTCCACTTT.

CDR3 sequence (DNA): TGCGCCAGCAGCCAGGAGGGACTAGCGGGATCCCCCTACGAGCAGTACTTC. Translating gives CASSQEGLAGSPYEQYF. This chain joins TRBV4-1 and TRBJ2-7; 13 bases line up with TRBD2. J was trimmed by 2 bases and V by 3 bases; bases with no gene match: 7. Germline V gene sequence: CDR1 MGHRA, CDR2 YSYEKL. CDR3 length equals 17 residues.